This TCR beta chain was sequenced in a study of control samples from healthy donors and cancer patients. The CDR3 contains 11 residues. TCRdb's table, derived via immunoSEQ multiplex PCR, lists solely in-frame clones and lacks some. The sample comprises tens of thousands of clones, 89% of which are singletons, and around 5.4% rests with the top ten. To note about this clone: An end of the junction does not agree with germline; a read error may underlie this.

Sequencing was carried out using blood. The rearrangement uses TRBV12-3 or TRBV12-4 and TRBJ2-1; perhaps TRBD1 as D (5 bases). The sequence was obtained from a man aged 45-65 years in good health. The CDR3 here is CASSLKGARIF. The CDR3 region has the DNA TGTGCCAGCAGTTTAAAAGGGGCGCGAATCTTC.